The T cell receptor beta chain under discussion was sequenced for a study of CD39 and CD103 CD8 tumor-infiltrating T cells. Germline CDR1 reads SEHNR; CDR2 reads FQNEAQ (reference sequence). The CDR3 runs to 15 residues. Trimming took off 7 bases at V and 0 bases at J, with 15 bases between the two ends. Only in-frame clones appear in the TCRdb table, and some are missing; sequencing was by immunoSEQ multiplex PCR. The sample has over 15,000 clones; 80% to 95% are singletons. Sample: CD8+ T cells sorted from blood. Subset defined: total memory CD8 T cells (CD45RA-CCR7+/-) from blood or uninvolved lymph node. This TCR came from a human donor with head and neck squamous cell carcinoma. The rearrangement joins TRBV7-9 to TRBJ1-1; D not certain. The CDR3 DNA reads as TGTGCCAGCATCAGTACCCTAATCGTGAACACTGAAGCTTTCTTT. Amino acids: CASISTLIVNTEAFF.